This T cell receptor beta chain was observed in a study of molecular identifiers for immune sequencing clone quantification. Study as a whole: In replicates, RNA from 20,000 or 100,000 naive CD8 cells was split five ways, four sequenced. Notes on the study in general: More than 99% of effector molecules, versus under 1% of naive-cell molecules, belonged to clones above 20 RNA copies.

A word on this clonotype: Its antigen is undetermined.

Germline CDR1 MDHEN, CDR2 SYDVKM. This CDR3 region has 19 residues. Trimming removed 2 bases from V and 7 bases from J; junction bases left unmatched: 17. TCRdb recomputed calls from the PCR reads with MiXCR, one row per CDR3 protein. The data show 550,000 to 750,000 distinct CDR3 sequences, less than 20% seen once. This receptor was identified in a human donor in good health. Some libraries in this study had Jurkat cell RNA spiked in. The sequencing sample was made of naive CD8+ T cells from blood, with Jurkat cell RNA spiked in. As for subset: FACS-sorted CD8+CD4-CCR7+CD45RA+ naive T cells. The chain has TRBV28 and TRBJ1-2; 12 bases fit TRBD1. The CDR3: CASSLLPMTAGQGAGGYTF. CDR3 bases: TGTGCCAGCAGTTTACTCCCCATGACCGCGGGACAGGGGGCCGGTGGCTACACCTTC.